This TCR beta chain comes out of a study of cytomegalovirus exposure and HLA in healthy donors. With 5 bases removed from V and 1 base from J, the gap between germline ends came to 12 bases. Germline CDR1 and CDR2: SGHRS and YFSETQ. The CDR3 is made up of 14 amino acids. There are a few counts of this clone. In the PCR, 60 Vbeta and 13 Jbeta primers were used. Clones were read by immunoSEQ multiplex PCR, and TCRdb kept only the in-frame ones, dropping some. The repertoire holds fewer than 120,000 clones, approximately 83% seen once, with about 1.7% in the top ten. This sequence was found in a man aged 40-49 years in good health and CMV-seronegative. The sample was PBMCs. J is TRBJ1-1 and V is TRBV5-1; D might be TRBD1 (5 bases). CDR3 protein: CASRRDPGNTEAFF. CDR3 DNA sequence: TGCGCCAGCAGGCGGGACCCGGGGAACACTGAAGCTTTCTTT.